This paragraph reports one TCR beta chain. Its antigen is currently unknown. The sample belongs to a study of cytomegalovirus exposure and HLA in healthy donors. Study-wide background: Most genotyped donors, approximately 81% of 398, had Caucasian-associated genetic ancestry.

Overall study results and limits: There were a few CMV-associated chains whose specificity for CMV antigens was confirmed in vitro.

The PCR used 60 Vbeta and 13 Jbeta primers. Sequencing used immunoSEQ multiplex PCR; TCRdb keeps in-frame clones, though not all of them. This table holds 150,000 to 200,000 clones, around 81% found once. CDR1 MRHNA and CDR2 SNTAGT come from the germline V gene. V was trimmed by 0 bases and J by 8 bases, leaving 13 bases between them. The CDR3 has 14 amino acids. The TCR comes from a woman aged 25 to 39 in good health and CMV-seronegative. Sequencing used PBMCs. This rearrangement joins TRBV6-4 to TRBJ1-2, with D hard to call. CDR3 residues: CASSDSGSAGGYTF. The CDR3 DNA sequence: TGTGCCAGCAGTGACTCGGGAAGTGCGGGAGGCTACACCTTC.